Sequencing of this T cell receptor (beta chain) was carried out in a study of CD8+ T cells in alopecia areata. Points from the study as a whole: Affected lesional scalp, above all in alopecia totalis/universalis, was more clonal than normal scalp.

Lesional scalp tissue (obtained by punch biopsy) and peripheral blood were collected from alopecia areata patients. V shed 1 base and J shed 8 bases, with 6 bases lying between them. In germline, CDR1 is SGHVS, CDR2 FNYEAQ. The CDR3 has 12 residues. This clone has a single count. Antigen: not known. RNA was extracted and reverse transcribed into cDNA as the sequencing template. Sequenced by immunoSEQ multiplex PCR; TCRdb stores in-frame clones only, minus some. The data contain under 20,000 clones, 60% to 80% of them singletons. The sample consisted of skin, taken at week 0. The sequence came from a human donor with alopecia areata. V gene TRBV7-6 combines with J gene TRBJ2-1; D unclear. In nucleotides, the CDR3 is TGTGCCAGCAGCTTAGGGGTGGATGAGCAGTTCTTC. Translating it yields CASSLGVDEQFF. Filled out from reference TRBV7-6 and TRBJ2-1, the complete variable domain reads GAGVSQSPRYKVTKRGQDVALRCDPISGHVSLYWYRQALGQGPEFLTYFNYEAQQDKSGLPNDRFSAERPEGSISTLTIQRTEQRDSAMYRCASSLGVDEQFFGPGTRLTVL.